The 7 T cell receptor beta chains presented below share a single source sample, sequenced in a study of regulatory T cells in long-lasting Graves disease. Stated time point: newly diagnosed GD, antithyroid drugs for less than 3 months. RNA isolated from PBMCs was used to make the TCR library. Building of the TCR beta libraries involved iRepertoire HTBI primers and Arm-PCR of CDR3 regions. TCRdb re-derived calls from the multiplex PCR reads in MiXCR, one entry per CDR3 protein. The table has 250,000 to 300,000 distinct CDR3 sequences, 15% to 20% seen once; the top ten hold around 15%. These data are also associated with another study on T cells in Graves' hyperthyroidism and ophthalmopathy.

The material was peripheral blood mononuclear cells (PBMCs), obtained at new diagnosis, from a patient treated with antithyroid drugs. The receptors were gathered from a woman in her 30s with Graves disease.

Details on this clonotype: With only one base between it and a far larger clone, this is likely a read error. The J gene is TRBJ2-1, the V gene TRBV20-1; the D gene is possibly TRBD2 (7 bases). V shed 1 base and J shed 13 bases, with 20 bases lying between them. The CDR3 runs 14 residues. Germline lookup yields CDR1 DFQATT and CDR2 SNEGSKA (reference sequence). The CDR3 DNA reads as TGCAGTGCTAGAGTGAGGGGGGAGGGTGAGACCCAGTTCTTC. Residues: CSARVRGEGETQFF.

This clonotype has a count of ten or more. The chain couples TRBV20-1 to TRBJ2-1, with D perhaps matching TRBD2 (5 bases). The CDR3 is 16 amino acids. Germline V gene sequence: CDR1 DFQATT, CDR2 SNEGSKA (reference sequence). V was trimmed by 0 bases and J by 0 bases, leaving 12 bases between them. CDR3 protein: CSARDDGGSSYNEQFF. DNA of the CDR3: TGCAGTGCTAGAGACGACGGAGGAAGCTCCTACAATGAGCAGTTCTTC.

This clonotype has a count of ten or more. This rearrangement joins TRBV3-1 to TRBJ2-1; tentative D call: TRBD1 (6 bases). This CDR3 is 14 amino acids long. Germline loops: CDR1 LGHDT, CDR2 YNNKEL (reference sequence). Trimming shortened V by 1 base and J by 3 bases, and 7 bases separated the two germline ends. The DNA for the CDR3 is TGTGCCAGCAGCCAAGCGGGACACTACAATGAGCAGTTCTTC. Translating gives CASSQAGHYNEQFF.

At least ten counts were recorded for this clonotype. The rearrangement uses TRBV20-1 and TRBJ2-2; the match to TRBD1 covers 11 bases. The germline gives CDR1 DFQATT, CDR2 SNEGSKA (reference sequence). V dropped 1 base and J dropped 0; count of bases not matched to a gene: 10. The CDR3 has 19 amino acids. For the CDR3, the DNA is TGCAGTGCTAGAGCCCTGGGACAGGGGGGCAATTCGAACACCGGGGAGCTGTTTTTT. Translating it yields CSARALGQGGNSNTGELFF.

This clonotype was counted many times. The chain has TRBV19 and TRBJ1-5, with D unresolved. The CDR3 contains 13 residues. CDR1 and CDR2 from the germline V gene are LNHDA and SQIVND (reference sequence). V was cut by 8 bases and J by 1 base, with 9 bases left in between. CDR3 in amino acids: CASQLKSNQPQHF. The CDR3 DNA follows: TGTGCCAGTCAGCTAAAAAGCAATCAGCCCCAGCATTTT. The entire variable domain, with the rest obtained from reference TRBV19 and TRBJ1-5, is as follows: DGGITQSPKYLFRKEGQNVTLSCEQNLNHDAMYWYRQDPGQGLRLIYYSQIVNDFQKGDIAEGYSVSREKKESFPLTVTSAQKNPTAFYLCASQLKSNQPQHFGDGTRLSIL.

Regarding this clonotype: A single base is all that separates this from a far larger clone, so a read error is likely. The genes are TRBV7-8 and TRBJ2-7, with D perhaps matching TRBD2 (7 bases). This CDR3 is 15 amino acids long. The germline V gene encodes CDR1 SGHVS and CDR2 FQNEAQ. The germline V and J ends were trimmed by 0 bases and 6 bases, with 15 bases remaining between them. Here the CDR3 reads CASSLAGSGGAEQYF. In DNA form, the CDR3 reads TGTGCCAGCAGCTTAGCGGGAAGTGGGGGGGCCGAGCAGTACTTC.

This clonotype has a count of ten or more. This chain uses TRBV10-3 with TRBJ1-2, with TRBD1 as a possible D gene (5 bases). V was cut by 10 bases and J by 6 bases, with 24 bases left in between. Per germline, CDR1 ENHRY and CDR2 SYGVKD. The CDR3 contains 15 residues. CDR3 residues: CATRSVGPHRDGYTF. The CDR3 DNA is TGTGCCACTAGGTCGGTGGGGCCTCATCGGGATGGCTACACCTTC.